A single sample gave rise to the 23 T cell receptor beta chains below, sequenced in a study of T cell repertoires in cytomegalovirus infection. MiXCR, run by TCRdb on the reads, gives a single entry per CDR3 protein. The sample includes 510,000 or so distinct CDR3 sequences, 26% of them seen just once. Sequencing was performed on PBMCs. The receptor source for this set is a human donor in good health (CMV status not recorded). Some clones in this sample may be carry-over from other donors' samples.

This chain connects TRBV6-1 to TRBJ2-1; 7 bases match TRBD1. The germline V gene has CDR1 MNHNS and CDR2 SASEGT. The CDR3 extends over 15 amino acids. J gave up 3 bases and V 6 bases, and 8 bases lay outside the gene matches. The CDR3: CASRGGTALYNEQFF. DNA of the CDR3: TGTGCCAGCAGAGGTGGGACAGCTCTCTACAATGAGCAGTTCTTC.

The chain recombines TRBV11-2 with TRBJ2-1; D ambiguous. The CDR3 has 16 amino acids. Trimming removed 2 bases from V and 1 base from J, with 12 bases in between. The V gene's germline CDR1 is SGHAT and CDR2 FQNNGV. In nucleotides, the CDR3 is TGTGCCAGCAGCTTACCCGCCCCTAGTTCCTACAATGAGCAGTTCTTC. Translation gives CASSLPAPSSYNEQFF.

This clonotype occurred many times. The chain links TRBV7-2 to TRBJ1-3; no firm D call. The CDR3 spans 15 residues. Per germline, CDR1 SGHTA and CDR2 FQGNSA. V was trimmed by 1 base and J by 0 bases, leaving 7 bases between them. CDR3 DNA: TGTGCCAGCAGCTTAGGAGGGAACTCTGGAAACACCATATATTTT. Its translation: CASSLGGNSGNTIYF.

The rearrangement uses TRBV29-1 and TRBJ2-5, with TRBD1 matching 8 bases. V shed 6 bases, J shed 5 bases, and the junction held 5 bases outside the gene matches. Germline CDR1 reads SQVTM; CDR2 reads ANQGSEA. The CDR3 is 12 amino acids. As DNA, the CDR3 is TGCAGCGTGCGACAGGGGATGGAGACCCAGTACTTC. It translates to CSVRQGMETQYF. Full variable domain (outside the CDR3, taken from reference TRBV29-1 and TRBJ2-5): SAVISQKPSRDICQRGTSLTIQCQVDSQVTMMFWYRQQPGQSLTLIATANQGSEATYESGFVIDKFPISRPNLTFSTLTVSNMSPEDSSIYLCSVRQGMETQYFGPGTRLLVL.

This clonotype was detected a few times. This chain uses TRBV29-1 with TRBJ2-3; D might be TRBD2 (5 bases). The germline V gene has CDR1 SQVTM and CDR2 ANQGSEA. CDR3 size: 12 residues. Trimming took off 7 bases at V and 2 bases at J, with 10 bases between the two ends. In DNA, the CDR3 is TGCAGCGGGACGGGGAACACAGATACGCAGTATTTT. Residues: CSGTGNTDTQYF.

This clonotype was seen ten or more times. This chain uses TRBV7-3 with TRBJ2-1, with D possibly matching TRBD2 (8 bases). Trimming cost V 6 bases and J 8 bases, with 23 bases left between them. The V gene's germline CDR1 is SGHTA and CDR2 FQGTGA. There are 16 residues in the CDR3. The CDR3, as DNA: TGTGCCAGCAGTCCTAGGGGGCAAGCGGGAGCGGATGAGCAGTTCTTC. Protein product: CASSPRGQAGADEQFF. The full variable domain, in which reference TRBV7-3 and TRBJ2-1 provide the parts outside the CDR3, is GAGVSQTPSNKVTEKGKYVELRCDPISGHTALYWYRQSLGQGPEFLIYFQGTGAADDSGLPNDRFFAVRPEGSVSTLKIQRTERGDSAVYLCASSPRGQAGADEQFFGPGTRLTVL.

This clonotype was seen a handful of times. The chain joins TRBV6-5 to TRBJ2-1; perhaps TRBD2 as D (6 bases). The germline V gene has CDR1 MNHEY and CDR2 SVGAGI. V shed 4 bases and J shed 9 bases, with 22 bases lying between them. The CDR3 covers 16 residues. The CDR3 coding sequence is TGTGCCAGCAGTTGGGGGGTGGGCGGTACGGGTTCTGAGCAGTTCTTC. It encodes CASSWGVGGTGSEQFF.

Many counts were recorded for this clonotype. The junction differs from germline at one of its ends, possibly a read error. The rearrangement uses TRBV7-2 and TRBJ1-1; 8 bases align to TRBD1. CDR1 and CDR2 from the germline V gene are SGHTA and FQGNSA. The CDR3 consists of 14 residues. The CDR3 DNA reads as TGTGCCAGCAGTTTAGGACAGGGTCGATTGGAAGCTTTCTTT. Translating gives CASSLGQGRLEAFF.

The table lists this clonotype with a few counts. V is TRBV28 and J is TRBJ2-5; the D gene is possibly TRBD1 (5 bases). Germline V gives CDR1 MDHEN, CDR2 SYDVKM. Deletions cut 6 bases from V and 1 base from J, with 15 bases between. The CDR3 contains 15 residues. CDR3 nucleotides: TGTGCCAGCAGCCAGAAGGACAACATCCAAGAGACCCAGTACTTC. Translation gives CASSQKDNIQETQYF. Full variable domain (missing parts from reference TRBV28 and TRBJ2-5): DVKVTQSSRYLVKRTGEKVFLECVQDMDHENMFWYRQDPGLGLRLIYFSYDVKMKEKGDIPEGYSVSREKKERFSLILESASTNQTSMYLCASSQKDNIQETQYFGPGTRLLVL.

CDR3 coding DNA: TGTGCCATCAGTTCGCGGGACCAGAGCTCCTACAATGAGCAGTTCTTC. This codes for CAISSRDQSSYNEQFF. The chain is built from TRBV10-3 and TRBJ2-1; TRBD2 might be the D (6 bases). CDR3 length: 16 residues. Germline V gene sequence: CDR1 ENHRY, CDR2 SYGVKD. Trimming shortened V by 5 bases and J by 0 bases, and 14 bases separated the two germline ends.

This clonotype was counted only a few times. The V gene is TRBV2, the J gene TRBJ1-1; TRBD1 matches 7 bases. Looked up from germline, CDR1 is SNHLY and CDR2 is FYNNEI. With V trimmed by 6 bases and J by 5 bases, 6 bases remained unmatched. CDR3 length: 13 residues. In nucleotides, the CDR3 is TGTGCCAGCAGCCAGACAGGGAGGACTGAAGCTTTCTTT. Translation: CASSQTGRTEAFF.

This clonotype came up once. The V call is TRBV7-9, the J call TRBJ1-4; D possibly corresponds to TRBD1 (5 bases). CDR3 length: 17 amino acids. Germline V lookup: CDR1 SEHNR, CDR2 FQNEAQ (reference sequence). V lost 4 bases and J 0 bases, leaving 15 bases between the germline ends. The CDR3 region is CASSSPGLGATNEKLFF. The CDR3, as DNA: TGTGCCAGCAGCTCACCGGGACTTGGCGCAACTAATGAAAAACTGTTTTTT. Filled out from reference TRBV7-9 and TRBJ1-4, the complete variable domain reads DTGVSQNPRHKITKRGQNVTFRCDPISEHNRLYWYRQTLGQGPEFLTYFQNEAQLEKSRLLSDRFSAERPKGSFSTLEIQRTEQGDSAMYLCASSSPGLGATNEKLFFGSGTQLSVL.

This clonotype was observed a handful of times. CDR3 in DNA: TGTGCCACCAGCAGCGTAGCGGGAGAGTATACGCAGTATTTT. Translated, it gives CATSSVAGEYTQYF. V and J are TRBV15 and TRBJ2-3; 9 bases fit TRBD2. There are 14 residues in the CDR3. With 3 bases clipped from V and 7 bases from J, the junction kept 5 bases outside the gene matches. Germline V gene lookup returns CDR1 LNHNV and CDR2 YYDKDF (reference sequence).

A few counts support this clonotype. The V gene is TRBV5-1, the J gene TRBJ2-7, with 7 bases matching TRBD1. This CDR3 is 14 amino acids long. The V segment lost 2 bases and the J segment 6 bases; nucleotides outside the gene matches: 8. The germline gives CDR1 SGHRS, CDR2 YFSETQ. The CDR3 sequence is CASSLRQGWSEQYF. CDR3 nucleotides: TGCGCCAGCAGCTTAAGACAGGGTTGGAGCGAGCAGTACTTC.

The chain joins TRBV6-2 or TRBV6-3 to TRBJ2-1, with D perhaps matching TRBD2 (5 bases). Per germline, CDR1 MNHEY and CDR2 SVGEGT. The CDR3 spans 17 residues. V shed 3 bases and J shed 0 bases, with 15 bases lying between them. CDR3 loop: CASSYTSGRGSYNEQFF. As DNA, the CDR3 is TGTGCCAGCAGTTATACTAGTGGGAGAGGCTCCTACAATGAGCAGTTCTTC.

This clonotype was found a few times. The V call is TRBV7-9, the J call TRBJ2-5; 10 positions agree with TRBD2. Trimming cost V 6 bases and J 6 bases; bases outside gene matches: 22. Germline values: CDR1 SEHNR, CDR2 FQNEAQ (reference sequence). This CDR3 comprises 19 residues. In DNA form, the CDR3 reads TGTGCCAGCAGTTCACATTCGCCGACTAGCGGGTTTTTACAGCAGACCCAGTACTTC. Translated: CASSSHSPTSGFLQQTQYF.

The V call is TRBV7-2, the J call TRBJ1-4; 7 bases fit TRBD1. V shed 4 bases, J shed 8 bases, and the junction held 10 bases outside the gene matches. The CDR3 consists of 15 residues. The V gene's germline CDR1 is SGHTA and CDR2 FQGNSA. The CDR3 protein is CASSSGQGGGEKLFF. As DNA, the CDR3 is TGTGCCAGCAGCTCGGGCCAGGGGGGTGGCGAAAAACTGTTTTTT.

This clonotype was seen more than once but under ten times. Relative to the germline gene, one junction end is altered; a read error may explain this. V and J are TRBV7-9 and TRBJ2-1; D is undetermined. This CDR3 is built from 13 residues. Germline values: CDR1 SEHNR, CDR2 FQNEAQ (reference sequence). As DNA, the CDR3 is TGTGCCAGCAGCTTGCTATCTGGGGTAGGATTGATCTTC. Protein sequence: CASSLLSGVGLIF.

This clonotype was counted at least ten times. V gene TRBV10-3 combines with J gene TRBJ2-1; TRBD2 matches 8 bases. The J segment lost 4 bases and the V segment lost 10 bases, leaving 6 bases of the junction unmatched. The CDR3 covers 13 residues. Per germline, CDR1 ENHRY and CDR2 SYGVKD. DNA of the CDR3: TGTGCCACCAGCGGGAGTACTTACAATGAGCAGTTCTTC. Residues: CATSGSTYNEQFF.

V gene TRBV20-1 combines with J gene TRBJ2-5, with 14 bases fitting TRBD2. Germline CDR1 is DFQATT and CDR2 is SNEGSKA (reference sequence). The V segment lost 5 bases and the J segment 5 bases; nucleotides outside the gene matches: 10. The length of the CDR3 is 16 residues. The CDR3 loop reads CSAGRTSGRRGETQYF. CDR3 DNA: TGCAGTGCTGGCAGGACTAGCGGGAGGAGGGGGGAGACCCAGTACTTC.

This clonotype was seen a few times. One end of the junction varies from germline; a read error may be responsible. This chain links TRBV7-7 with TRBJ2-1; the match to TRBD2 covers 8 bases. Per the germline V gene, CDR1 is SSHAT and CDR2 is FNYEAQ (reference sequence). This CDR3 contains 15 residues. CDR3 nucleotide sequence: TGTGCTAGCAGCGATACCGGGACTAGTTACAATGAGCAGTTCTTC. Encoded protein: CASSDTGTSYNEQFF.

This clonotype was detected ten times or more. CDR3 sequence (DNA): TGTGCCAGCAGCCGATATAGCGGGAGGGCCGACGAGCAGTACTTC. Protein product: CASSRYSGRADEQYF. The chain uses TRBV5-6 and TRBJ2-7; 11 positions agree with TRBD2. The CDR3 covers 15 residues. CDR1 and CDR2 (germline): SGHDT, YYEEEE. V lost 4 bases to trimming and J lost 5 bases; unmatched junction nucleotides: 8.

This chain joins TRBV27 and TRBJ2-1; 9 bases are shared with TRBD2. The germline V gene has CDR1 MNHEY and CDR2 SMNVEV (reference sequence). V lost 3 bases and J lost 8; bases outside the gene matches: 8. This CDR3 is built from 15 residues. This CDR3 reads CASSFGGRVGDEQFF. The CDR3 DNA reads as TGTGCCAGCAGTTTTGGCGGGAGGGTAGGGGATGAGCAGTTCTTC.